The entry that follows covers one T cell receptor (beta chain) sequence. These data come from a study of blood T cell repertoires in COVID-19. This CDR3 region has 14 residues. Germline V gene lookup returns CDR1 MNHNY and CDR2 SVGAGI (reference sequence). The junction had 5 bases not matched to a gene; V was cut back by 7 bases and J by 4 bases. Only in-frame clones appear in the TCRdb table, and some are missing; sequencing was by immunoSEQ multiplex PCR. The repertoire has over 50,000 clones, approximately 84% of them found once; the top ten carry about 16%. What was sequenced was peripheral blood. This receptor was taken from a man in his sixties with COVID-19, enrolled during active disease. The chain recombines TRBV6-6 with TRBJ1-5, with 9 bases that match TRBD1. This CDR3 reads CASKPGQGNQPQHF. In nucleotides, the CDR3 is TGTGCCAGCAAGCCGGGACAGGGAAATCAGCCCCAGCATTTT.